The 29 T cell receptor beta chains below all came from one sample that was sequenced in a study of blood T cell repertoires in COVID-19. TCRdb's table, derived via immunoSEQ multiplex PCR, lists solely in-frame clones and lacks some. In the table there are around 190,000 clones, approximately 83% of which are singletons. The sample taken for sequencing was peripheral blood. The receptors were sampled from a human donor in a cohort sampled during active COVID-19.

Comments on this clone: Other DNA sequences in the same sample also yield this CDR3. The rearrangement joins TRBV6-5 to TRBJ2-7; 9 positions agree with TRBD1. Per the germline V gene, CDR1 is MNHEY and CDR2 is SVGAGI. The CDR3 consists of 15 residues. The junction had 1 base not matched to a gene; V was cut back by 0 bases and J by 1 base. The DNA for the CDR3 is TGTGCCAGCAGTTACTCCGGGACAGGGTCCTACGAGCAGTACTTC. It yields the protein CASSYSGTGSYEQYF.

This sequence joins TRBV10-3 and TRBJ1-2; D is undetermined. The CDR3 has 13 amino acids. Germline values: CDR1 ENHRY, CDR2 SYGVKD. Trimming left V 10 bases short and J 6 bases short, with 18 bases between. Written as DNA, the CDR3 is TGTGCCACCCAGCCCTCCGGAGGAAATGGCTACACCTTC. Translation gives CATQPSGGNGYTF.

The genes are TRBV19 and TRBJ2-7; TRBD2 matches 10 bases. The CDR3 is 18 amino acids. Germline V gene data show CDR1 as LNHDA and CDR2 as SQIVND (reference sequence). The V and J ends lost 3 bases and 3 bases, in that order; junction bases with no gene match: 14. CDR3 nucleotide sequence: TGTGCCAGTAGTATGGTGCGGGCTCTAGCGGGAGTCTTCTACGAGCAGTACTTC. Translating it yields CASSMVRALAGVFYEQYF.

The chain carries TRBV7-2 and TRBJ2-2; D is possibly TRBD2 (6 bases). Trimming took 1 base from V and 3 from J, leaving 9 bases between them. Germline CDR1 is SGHTA and CDR2 is FQGNSA. The CDR3 spans 15 residues. The CDR3: CASSLDRRDTGELFF. CDR3 in DNA: TGTGCCAGCAGCTTAGACAGGAGGGACACCGGGGAGCTGTTTTTT.

J is TRBJ2-7 and V is TRBV9; tentatively, D is TRBD2 (5 bases). Trimming shortened V by 4 bases and J by 7 bases, and 12 bases separated the two germline ends. The CDR3 has 12 amino acids. From germline, CDR1 is SGDLS and CDR2 YYNGEE. This CDR3 is CASSPGSGEQYF. Written as DNA, the CDR3 is TGTGCCAGCAGCCCCGGTTCGGGGGAGCAGTACTTC. The complete variable domain, with remaining parts taken from reference TRBV9 and TRBJ2-7, reads DSGVTQTPKHLITATGQRVTLRCSPRSGDLSVYWYQQSLDQGLQFLIQYYNGEERAKGNILERFSAQQFPDLHSELNLSSLELGDSALYFCASSPGSGEQYFGPGTRLTVT.

The rearrangement joins TRBV7-8 to TRBJ1-1; D might be TRBD1 (6 bases). From germline, CDR1 is SGHVS and CDR2 FQNEAQ. V lost 6 bases, J lost 4 bases, and 18 bases lay in between. This CDR3 region has 15 residues. This CDR3 reads CASRSGGGDSTEAFF. The CDR3 nucleotides read TGTGCCAGCAGGTCCGGGGGGGGCGATAGCACTGAAGCTTTCTTT.

This rearrangement joins TRBV27 to TRBJ1-1; the D is unclear. Per the germline V gene, CDR1 is MNHEY and CDR2 is SMNVEV (reference sequence). V lost 0 bases to trimming and J lost 2 bases, with 10 bases between them. This CDR3 has 15 amino acids. The CDR3 here is CASSLSHPTNTEAFF. DNA for the CDR3: TGTGCCAGCAGTTTATCCCACCCTACTAACACTGAAGCTTTCTTT.

The chain joins TRBV28 to TRBJ1-2; TRBD1 matches at 8 bases. Germline V lookup: CDR1 MDHEN, CDR2 SYDVKM. After removal of 4 bases from V and 6 bases from J, the junction contained 7 bases not matched to a gene. The CDR3 spans 14 residues. The CDR3: CASSSLGQGDGYTF. CDR3 DNA sequence: TGTGCCAGCAGTTCCCTAGGACAGGGTGATGGCTACACCTTC.

The CDR3 reads CASSQDLGTGYSPLHF. The CDR3 nucleotides are TGTGCCAGCAGCCAAGATCTGGGGACAGGCTATTCACCCCTCCACTTT. The V and J genes are TRBV4-2 and TRBJ1-6, with TRBD1 identical over 8 bases. V shed 0 bases and J 8 bases; nucleotides not matched to a gene: 6. The CDR3 sequence is 16 residues long. In germline, CDR1 is LGHNA, CDR2 YNFKEQ.

The chain couples TRBV5-5 to TRBJ1-4; D is possibly TRBD1 (6 bases). Trimming stripped 4 bases from V and 5 bases from J, with 15 bases between. Per the germline V gene, CDR1 is SGHKS and CDR2 is YYEKEE (reference sequence). The CDR3 extends over 15 amino acids. CDR3 in DNA: TGTGCCAGCAGCCCCGGGTGGGGGCCGAATGAAAAACTGTTTTTT. Translated: CASSPGWGPNEKLFF.

The chain is built from TRBV19 and TRBJ2-1; D is perhaps TRBD2 (6 bases). Deletions cut 2 bases from V and 3 bases from J, with 17 bases between. Germline CDR1 is LNHDA and CDR2 is SQIVND (reference sequence). This CDR3 spans 17 amino acids. CDR3: CASSIITGVGLYNEQFF. In DNA form, the CDR3 reads TGTGCCAGTAGTATAATTACGGGAGTTGGGCTCTACAATGAGCAGTTCTTC.

V and J are TRBV7-9 and TRBJ1-1, with 7 bases identical to TRBD1. This CDR3 contains 14 residues. J gave up 9 bases and V 1 base, and 8 bases lay outside the gene matches. Looked up from germline, CDR1 is SEHNR and CDR2 is FQNEAQ (reference sequence). The CDR3 here is CASSLGQGETQAFF. The CDR3 DNA reads as TGTGCCAGCAGCTTAGGGCAGGGGGAAACTCAAGCTTTCTTT.

The chain recombines TRBV2 with TRBJ2-7; a possible D gene is TRBD1 (6 bases). The CDR3 is 15 residues long. CDR1 SNHLY and CDR2 FYNNEI come from the germline V gene. The ends were cut back, 2 bases at V and 6 bases at J, with 17 bases in the middle. The CDR3 DNA sequence: TGTGCCAGCAGTGAATGGTCCGGGGAAGGGGGCGAGCAGTACTTC. As protein: CASSEWSGEGGEQYF.

This clone was observed once. This sequence joins TRBV23-1 and TRBJ2-7; D is possibly TRBD1 (7 bases). TRBV23-1 is filed as an ORF, its function uncertain. The CDR3 is 14 residues long. The V and J ends lost 4 bases and 6 bases respectively, with 16 bases between them. The CDR3 protein is CASSLQGTPLEQYF. The CDR3 DNA sequence: TGCGCCAGCAGTCTACAGGGGACTCCTCTCGAGCAGTACTTC.

Written as DNA, the CDR3 is TGTGCCAGCAGCGTTACCGGGACTGTATCCACAGATACGCAGTATTTT. Translation: CASSVTGTVSTDTQYF. This chain links TRBV7-3 with TRBJ2-3; possible D gene TRBD2, 6 bases. Looked up from germline, CDR1 is SGHTA and CDR2 is FQGTGA. The CDR3 runs to 16 residues. V was clipped by 5 bases and J by 2 bases, with 17 bases between them.

The chain has TRBV7-2 and TRBJ2-7; D remains unclear. Trimming removed 3 bases at V and 10 bases at J, with 28 bases between. CDR3 size: 17 residues. In germline, CDR1 is SGHTA, CDR2 FQGNSA. The CDR3 region has the DNA TGTGCCAGCAGCTTGAGTGAGGCGGCCAGCTCCATGCTACCTCAGTACTTC. Protein: CASSLSEAASSMLPQYF.

The chain is built from TRBV3-1 (or the pseudogene TRBV3-2) and TRBJ2-7; D perhaps matches TRBD1 (5 bases). Germline-derived CDR1 and CDR2 are LGHDT and YNNKEL (reference sequence). The CDR3 sequence is 14 residues long. V shed 0 bases and J shed 3 bases, with 9 bases lying between them. As DNA, the CDR3 is TGTGCCAGCAGCCAAGATTCAGGGTTCTACGAGCAGTACTTC. Translating it yields CASSQDSGFYEQYF.

About this clone itself: Other DNA sequences from this sample encode an identical CDR3 as well. V usage is TRBV7-9 and J usage is TRBJ2-1, with 10 bases identical to TRBD2. The CDR3 is 15 amino acids. Germline CDR1 SEHNR, CDR2 FQNEAQ (reference sequence). V shed 5 bases and J 4 bases; nucleotides not matched to a gene: 5. CDR3 residues: CASSRAGGSYNEQFF. CDR3 bases: TGTGCCAGCAGCCGAGCGGGGGGGTCTTACAATGAGCAGTTCTTC.

This clone has only a few counts. CDR3 nucleotide sequence: TGTGCCAGTAGTATCCGCGGGTCTCAGCCCCAGCATTTT. Its protein product is CASSIRGSQPQHF. This chain links TRBV19 with TRBJ1-5; the D is unclear. Trimming pared 3 bases from V and 6 bases from J, leaving 9 bases between. Germline CDR1 LNHDA, CDR2 SQIVND (reference sequence). The CDR3 contains 13 residues.

The gene calls are TRBV19 and TRBJ1-1; 7 bases are shared with TRBD1. The CDR3 length is 14 residues. J was trimmed by 5 bases and V by 6 bases; bases with no gene match: 9. Germline CDR1 and CDR2: LNHDA and SQIVND (reference sequence). The CDR3 here is CASRQTGSGTEAFF. DNA of the CDR3: TGTGCCAGTAGACAGACAGGGAGTGGAACTGAAGCTTTCTTT. Combining the CDR3 with reference TRBV19 and TRBJ1-1 gives the whole variable domain DGGITQSPKYLFRKEGQNVTLSCEQNLNHDAMYWYRQDPGQGLRLIYYSQIVNDFQKGDIAEGYSVSREKKESFPLTVTSAQKNPTAFYLCASRQTGSGTEAFFGQGTRLTVV.

The chain carries TRBV28 and TRBJ2-7, with 7 bases that match TRBD1. The CDR3 has 13 amino acids. V lost 4 bases, J lost 0 bases, and 0 bases stayed unmatched. Per germline, CDR1 MDHEN and CDR2 SYDVKM. CDR3 sequence reads: CASSYRGSYEQYF. CDR3 nucleotides: TGTGCCAGCAGTTACAGGGGCTCCTACGAGCAGTACTTC.

J is TRBJ2-3 and V is TRBV11-3; perhaps TRBD1 as D (6 bases). The CDR3 sequence is 14 residues long. Germline CDR1 SGHNT, CDR2 YENEEA. V gave up 4 bases and J gave up 2 bases, with 10 bases separating them. The CDR3 sequence: CASSYRDNTDTQYF. The CDR3 DNA reads as TGTGCCAGCAGCTACCGGGACAACACAGATACGCAGTATTTT.

This rearrangement joins TRBV7-9 to TRBJ1-5, with D uncertain. The CDR3 loop spans 13 amino acids. Trimming left V 6 bases short and J 5 bases short, with 11 bases between. The germline gives CDR1 SEHNR, CDR2 FQNEAQ (reference sequence). The CDR3 here is CASSPAYYQPQHF. The CDR3 DNA follows: TGTGCCAGCAGTCCAGCGTATTATCAGCCCCAGCATTTT. Using reference TRBV7-9 and TRBJ1-5 for the parts outside the CDR3, the full variable domain is DTGVSQNPRHKITKRGQNVTFRCDPISEHNRLYWYRQTLGQGPEFLTYFQNEAQLEKSRLLSDRFSAERPKGSFSTLEIQRTEQGDSAMYLCASSPAYYQPQHFGDGTRLSIL.

On this clone itself: Other DNA variants within this sample encode the same CDR3. This chain uses TRBV6-2 or TRBV6-3 with TRBJ1-1; no clear D gene. CDR1 is MNHEY and CDR2 is SVGEGT in the germline V gene. The V and J ends lost 3 bases and 1 base respectively, with 9 bases between them. This CDR3 has 14 residues. The chain's CDR3 is CASSYSGGNTEAFF. Written as DNA, the CDR3 is TGTGCCAGCAGTTATTCAGGTGGGAACACTGAAGCTTTCTTT.

This clone was detected only once. The rearrangement joins TRBV9 to TRBJ2-7; TRBD2 aligns across 14 bases. The V segment lost 4 bases and the J segment 1 base; nucleotides outside the gene matches: 10. The CDR3 totals 18 residues. In germline, CDR1 is SGDLS, CDR2 YYNGEE. CDR3: CASSRAGLAGGPSYEQYF. CDR3 in DNA: TGTGCCAGCAGCCGAGCCGGACTAGCGGGAGGTCCTTCCTACGAGCAGTACTTC.

The CDR3 region has the DNA TGTGCCAGTAGTATAGGGGCTAGCGGGAGGTACGAGCAGTACTTC. This sequence encodes CASSIGASGRYEQYF. The chain is built from TRBV19 and TRBJ2-7; 11 bases map to TRBD2. The V gene end was trimmed by 1 base and the J gene end by 4 bases; junction bases not matched to a gene: 3. Germline V gene lookup returns CDR1 LNHDA and CDR2 SQIVND (reference sequence). This CDR3 is built from 15 residues.

The chain couples TRBV27 to TRBJ2-5; 13 positions agree with TRBD2. Germline values: CDR1 MNHEY, CDR2 SMNVEV (reference sequence). This CDR3 is built from 16 residues. V lost 6 bases and J lost 3; bases outside the gene matches: 7. This chain's CDR3 is CASSWTSGSREETQYF. DNA of the CDR3: TGTGCCAGCAGCTGGACTAGCGGGAGTAGGGAAGAGACCCAGTACTTC.

This clone showed up just once. The V gene is TRBV29-1, the J gene TRBJ2-1; 8 bases align to TRBD2. Losses at the gene ends were 4 bases for V and 5 bases for J; bases not matched to a gene: 4. Germline V CDR1 and CDR2: SQVTM, ANQGSEA. The CDR3 covers 13 residues. CDR3 amino acids: CSVAGRAHNEQFF. DNA of the CDR3: TGCAGCGTTGCCGGGAGGGCGCACAATGAGCAGTTCTTC.

The rearrangement joins TRBV5-1 to TRBJ2-5, with 8 nucleotides matching TRBD1. The germline V gene encodes CDR1 SGHRS and CDR2 YFSETQ. With V trimmed by 0 bases and J by 4 bases, 8 bases remained unmatched. This CDR3 has 16 residues. The CDR3, as DNA: TGCGCCAGCAGCTTGGATCAGGGGGCTTTAGGAGAGACCCAGTACTTC. Encoded protein: CASSLDQGALGETQYF. Based on the CDR3 plus reference TRBV5-1 and TRBJ2-5, the full variable domain is KAGVTQTPRYLIKTRGQQVTLSCSPISGHRSVSWYQQTPGQGLQFLFEYFSETQRNKGNFPGRFSGRQFSNSRSEMNVSTLELGDSALYLCASSLDQGALGETQYFGPGTRLLVL.